This TCR beta chain was found in a study of T-cell reconstitution after alpha-beta-depleted transplantation in children. Molecular barcoding with unique molecular identifiers was used for the TCRbeta library. Each CDR3 protein is one row after TCRdb ran MiXCR on the PCR reads. The data show over 85,000 distinct CDR3 sequences, about 9.4% seen once. V lost 11 bases to trimming and J lost 4 bases, with 28 bases between them. Germline loops: CDR1 LGHDT, CDR2 YNNKEL (reference sequence). The CDR3 spans 17 residues. The clonotype originates from a human donor who donated a stem cell graft to a child with acute lymphoblastic leukemia. Sequences were derived from PBMCs from the stem cell graft donor, sampled from the stem cell graft. This rearrangement joins TRBV3-1 to TRBJ2-3; D could derive from TRBD1 or TRBD2 (6 bases each). CDR3 sequence (DNA): TGTGCCTCCTGCCAAGATCTGGCCCTAGGGGGGCCAGATACGCAGTATTTT. It is translated as CASCQDLALGGPDTQYF.